The following is a T cell receptor (beta chain) sequence with its context. The sample comes from a study of blood T cell repertoires in COVID-19. At the level of the study: Spain, Italy and the United States supplied samples that represented acute and convalescent COVID-19. Sources were T cells, B-cell-depleted T cells, or PBMCs; the material itself was cDNA or gDNA.

This CDR3 spans 10 amino acids. Trimming pared 6 bases from V and 10 bases from J, leaving 7 bases between. Clones were sequenced by immunoSEQ multiplex PCR, and TCRdb holds only the in-frame ones, with some missing. The data contain 210,000 or so clones, around 91% of them singletons. This clonotype was obtained from a man aged 50 to 60 with acute or convalescent COVID-19. This chain connects TRBV12-3 or TRBV12-4 to TRBJ2-1; D is uncertain. The sequencing sample was made of peripheral blood. The CDR3 spells CASSAVEQFF. CDR3 DNA: TGTGCCAGCAGCGCGGTGGAGCAGTTCTTC.